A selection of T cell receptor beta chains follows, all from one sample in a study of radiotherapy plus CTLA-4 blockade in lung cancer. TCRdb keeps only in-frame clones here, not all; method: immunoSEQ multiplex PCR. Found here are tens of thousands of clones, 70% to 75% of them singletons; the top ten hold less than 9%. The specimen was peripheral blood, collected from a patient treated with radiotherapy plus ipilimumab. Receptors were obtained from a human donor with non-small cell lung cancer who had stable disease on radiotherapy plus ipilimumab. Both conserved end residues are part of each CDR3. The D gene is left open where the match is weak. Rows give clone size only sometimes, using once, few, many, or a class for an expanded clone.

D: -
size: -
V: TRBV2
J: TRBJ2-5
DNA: TGTGCCAGCACCCCGGACCAAGAGACCCAGTACTTC
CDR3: CASTPDQETQYF

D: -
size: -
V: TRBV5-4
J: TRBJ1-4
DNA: TGTGCCAGCCCGGACCGGGGGCAGCAGGGAAAACTGTTTTTT
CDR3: CASPDRGQQGKLFF

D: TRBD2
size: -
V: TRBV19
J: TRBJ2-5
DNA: TGTGCCAGTAGTATGGGGCTAGCGGAAGAGACCCAGTACTTC
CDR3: CASSMGLAEETQYF

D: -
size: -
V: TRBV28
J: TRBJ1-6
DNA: TGTGCCAGCACCCCGGGGGGGGATAATTCACCCCTCCACTTT
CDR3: CASTPGGDNSPLHF

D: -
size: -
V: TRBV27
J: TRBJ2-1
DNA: TGTGCCAGCAGTACCCCCAAGGCCCAAAGTGACAATGAGCAGTTCTTC
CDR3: CASSTPKAQSDNEQFF

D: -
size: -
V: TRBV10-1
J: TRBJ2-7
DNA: TGCGCCAGCAGTGTGGTCCAGGGGGGAGAGCAGTACTTC
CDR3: CASSVVQGGEQYF

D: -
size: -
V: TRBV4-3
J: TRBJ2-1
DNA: TGCGCCAGCAGCCTCAGGGACACTCCCTACAATGAGCAGTTCTTC
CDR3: CASSLRDTPYNEQFF

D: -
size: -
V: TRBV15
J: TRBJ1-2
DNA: TGTGCCACCAGCACACCGTTCGTAAGTAGGGGGGCGCATTATGGCTACACCTTC
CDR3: CATSTPFVSRGAHYGYTF

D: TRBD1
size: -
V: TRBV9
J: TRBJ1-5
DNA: TGTGCCAGCAGCTTTGGACAGGGTAATCAGCCCCAGCATTTT
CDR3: CASSFGQGNQPQHF

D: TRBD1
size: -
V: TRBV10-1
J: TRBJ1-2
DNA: TGCGCCAGCAGTAAGGACAGACAGGGCCGCGTGAACTATGGCTACACCTTC
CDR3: CASSKDRQGRVNYGYTF

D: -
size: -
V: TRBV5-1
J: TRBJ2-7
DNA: TGCGCCAGCAGCTTGGACAGGTACGAGCAGTACTTC
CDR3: CASSLDRYEQYF

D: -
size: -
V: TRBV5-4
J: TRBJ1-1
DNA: TGTGCCAGCAGCTTGTCAGTTAACACTGAAGCTTTCTTT
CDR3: CASSLSVNTEAFF

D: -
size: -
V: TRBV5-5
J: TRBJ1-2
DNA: TGTGCCAGCAGCTTGGAACCGGCTAACTATGGCTACACCTTC
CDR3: CASSLEPANYGYTF

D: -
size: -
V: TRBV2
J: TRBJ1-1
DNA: TGTGCCAGCAGTGAAGCGGGTAGCATCCATGAAGCTTTCTTT
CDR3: CASSEAGSIHEAFF

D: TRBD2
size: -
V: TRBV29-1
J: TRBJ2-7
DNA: TGCAGCGGCATAACTAGCGGGGGCTCCTACGAGCAGTACTTC
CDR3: CSGITSGGSYEQYF

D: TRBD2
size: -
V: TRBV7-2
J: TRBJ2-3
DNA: TGTGCCAGCAGCACGGGACTAGCGGGCCGAAAAAGCACAGATACGCAGTATTTT
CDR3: CASSTGLAGRKSTDTQYF

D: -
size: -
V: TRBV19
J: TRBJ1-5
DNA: TGTGCCAGTAGTGTGGGGGGATTGGGCCATCAGCCCCAGCATTTT
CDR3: CASSVGGLGHQPQHF

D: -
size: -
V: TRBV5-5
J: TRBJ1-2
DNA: TGTGCCAGCAGCTTGGCCGTGGACTACTATGGCTACACCTTC
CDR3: CASSLAVDYYGYTF

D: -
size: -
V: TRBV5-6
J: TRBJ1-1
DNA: TGTGCCAGCAGCAACGGGGTTACTGAAGCTTTCTTT
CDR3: CASSNGVTEAFF

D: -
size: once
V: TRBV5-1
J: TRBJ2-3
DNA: TGCGCCAGCCGACACACAGATACGCAGTATTTT
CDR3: CASRHTDTQYF

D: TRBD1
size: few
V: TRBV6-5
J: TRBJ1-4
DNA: TGTGCCAGCAAGACAGGGGGTGAAAAACTGTTTTTT
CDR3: CASKTGGEKLFF

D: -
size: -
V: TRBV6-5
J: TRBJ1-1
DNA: TGTGCCAGCAGTTACGCTTATGAGCGTAGTGAAGCTTTCTTT
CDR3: CASSYAYERSEAFF

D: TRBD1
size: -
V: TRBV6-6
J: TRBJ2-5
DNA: TGTGCCAGCAGCCGGGACAGGGTCCAAGAGACCCAGTACTTC
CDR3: CASSRDRVQETQYF

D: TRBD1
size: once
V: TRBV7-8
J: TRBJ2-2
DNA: TGTGCCAGCAGATTTAAGACAGGGGCTGCGGGGGAGCTGTTTTTT
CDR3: CASRFKTGAAGELFF

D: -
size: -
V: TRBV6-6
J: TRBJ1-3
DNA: TGTGCCACCGCCCCGGGACTCTCAGGGAACACCATATATTTT
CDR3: CATAPGLSGNTIYF

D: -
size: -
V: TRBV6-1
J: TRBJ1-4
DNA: TGTGCCAGCAGTGATTGGGGGACGTCCCTGTTTTTT
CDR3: CASSDWGTSLFF

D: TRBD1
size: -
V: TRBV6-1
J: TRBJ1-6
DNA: TGTGCCAGCAGTGATTACAGGGGTTATTCACCCCTCCACTTT
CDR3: CASSDYRGYSPLHF

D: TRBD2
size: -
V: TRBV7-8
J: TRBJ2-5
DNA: TGTGCCAGCAGCCGCAGCGCGGGGGGGTTAGAGACCCAGTACTTC
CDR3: CASSRSAGGLETQYF

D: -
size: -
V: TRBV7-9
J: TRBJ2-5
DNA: TGTGCCAGCAGCTTATTGTCAGGGTTAGAGACCCAGTACTTC
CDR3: CASSLLSGLETQYF

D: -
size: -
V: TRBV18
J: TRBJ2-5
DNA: TGTGCCAGCTCACCCCCCGAGGAGACCCAGTACTTC
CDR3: CASSPPEETQYF

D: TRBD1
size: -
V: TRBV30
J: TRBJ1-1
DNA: TGTGTCTGGAGTGTAAAGGGACAGGGATTTACTGAAGCTTTCTTT
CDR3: CVWSVKGQGFTEAFF

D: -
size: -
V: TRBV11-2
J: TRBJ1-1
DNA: TGTGCCAGCAGCTTACGTCGGATGGACCGGAACACTGAAGCTTTCTTT
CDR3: CASSLRRMDRNTEAFF

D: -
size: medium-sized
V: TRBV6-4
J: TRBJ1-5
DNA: TGTGCCAGCAGTGAGGGCTGGAATCAGCCCCAGCATTTT
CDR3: CASSEGWNQPQHF

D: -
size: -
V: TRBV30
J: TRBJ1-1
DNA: TGTGCCTGGAGTGAGTACCAAGAAAGTGAAGCTTTCTTT
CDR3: CAWSEYQESEAFF

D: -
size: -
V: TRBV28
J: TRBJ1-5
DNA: TGTGCCAGCAGCCGAGCGGACACAGCGAATCAGCCCCAGCATTTT
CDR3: CASSRADTANQPQHF

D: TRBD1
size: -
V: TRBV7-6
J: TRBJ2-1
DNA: TGTGCCAGCAGCTCAAGACAGGGCCAGATGAATGAGCAGTTCTTC
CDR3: CASSSRQGQMNEQFF

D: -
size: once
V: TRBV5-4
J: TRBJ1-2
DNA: TGTGCCAGCAGCTTGGAGAAGGGTGGAAGCTATGGCTACACCTTC
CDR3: CASSLEKGGSYGYTF

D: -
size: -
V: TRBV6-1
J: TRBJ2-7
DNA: TGTGCCAGCAAAATGACAGAACCCTCCTACGAGCAGTACTTC
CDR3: CASKMTEPSYEQYF

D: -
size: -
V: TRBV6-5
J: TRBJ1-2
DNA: TGTGCCAGCAGTTCCCGTAACCCCGCTAACTATGGCTACACCTTC
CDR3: CASSSRNPANYGYTF

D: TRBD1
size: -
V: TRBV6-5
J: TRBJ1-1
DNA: TGTGCCAGCACCGAACTGACAGGGTTAGAAGCTTTCTTT
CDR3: CASTELTGLEAFF

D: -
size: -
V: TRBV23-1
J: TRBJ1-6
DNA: TGCGCCAGCAGTCCGGACCCGTGCCCCACCTATAATTCACCCCTCCACTTT
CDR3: CASSPDPCPTYNSPLHF

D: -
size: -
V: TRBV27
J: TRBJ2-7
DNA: TGTGCCAGCAGTTCCGTCTACGATATGGGAGGGCAGTACTTC
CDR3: CASSSVYDMGGQYF

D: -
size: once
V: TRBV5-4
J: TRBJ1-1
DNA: TGTGCCAGCAGCCCTGGGGAGAACACTGAAGCTTTCTTT
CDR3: CASSPGENTEAFF

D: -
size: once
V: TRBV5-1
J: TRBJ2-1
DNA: TGCGCCAGCAGCTTGGCCCCAGGGAGGTACAATGAGCAGTTCTTC
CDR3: CASSLAPGRYNEQFF

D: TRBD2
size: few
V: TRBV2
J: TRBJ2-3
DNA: TGTGCCAGCGGAGCGGGGACTGCGGCGGATACGCAGTATTTT
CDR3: CASGAGTAADTQYF

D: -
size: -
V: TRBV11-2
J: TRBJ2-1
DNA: TGTGCCAGCAGCTTGATAAGGGCCCATGAGCAGTTCTTC
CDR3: CASSLIRAHEQFF

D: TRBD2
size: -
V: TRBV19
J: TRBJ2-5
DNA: TGTGCCAGTAGTCAACCCTCTAGCGGGGCAGAGACCCAGTACTTC
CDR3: CASSQPSSGAETQYF

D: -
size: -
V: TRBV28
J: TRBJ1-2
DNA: TGTGCCAGCAGCTCACGGCCATGGGCCCCGTCGACAGTAGCTAACTATGGCTACACCTTC
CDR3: CASSSRPWAPSTVANYGYTF